This T cell receptor (beta chain) was found in a study of T-cell memory formation after mild COVID-19. About the research overall: Clustering of TCRs was largely donor specific.

The germline CDR1 and CDR2 sequences are MDHEN and SYDVKM. V was clipped by 4 bases and J by 2 bases; unmatched bases: 6. The CDR3 contains 15 residues. This clonotype was seen more than once but under ten times. One entry per CDR3 protein results from TCRdb running MiXCR on the 5' RACE reads. The table records approximately 290,000 distinct CDR3 sequences, around 8% of them present only once. Sequenced sample: PBMCs or a T cell subset sorted from them (not recorded which). The TCR originated in a man younger than 35 who had mild COVID-19 (a few samples of this study predate the infection). Cell type and time point are not known. This chain uses TRBV28 with TRBJ2-3; 7 bases agree with TRBD2. Written as DNA, the CDR3 is TGTGCCAGCAGTTCCCTAGCGGCGCCCACAGATACGCAGTATTTT. It yields the protein CASSSLAAPTDTQYF.